The source of this T cell receptor beta chain is a study of blood T cell repertoires in COVID-19. Study in general: Samples taken during acute and convalescent COVID-19 were collected in the United States, Italy and Spain. The cDNA or gDNA used as material had been derived from T cells, B-cell-depleted T cells, or PBMCs.

Methods used by the authors: Reference gene primer amplification in the assay estimated nucleated cell counts. Sequenced by immunoSEQ multiplex PCR; TCRdb stores in-frame clones only, minus some. Clonal size and the V and J genes are those of that table, whereas D and trimming came from the DNA. The table lists under 35,000 clones, less than 90% of them singletons. Germline V lookup: CDR1 KGHSH, CDR2 LQKENI. This CDR3 spans 13 amino acids. Trimming removed 5 bases at V and 8 bases at J, with 13 bases between. The TCR comes from a woman aged 60-75 years with active COVID-19. This chain links TRBV18 with TRBJ2-1; D possibly corresponds to TRBD1 (6 bases). Sequencing was performed on peripheral blood. As DNA, the CDR3 is TGTGCCAGCTCATCTACACAGGGTCATGAGCAGTTCTTC. This encodes CASSSTQGHEQFF.